This T cell receptor beta chain was retrieved from a study of cytomegalovirus exposure and HLA in healthy donors. Study conclusions and caveats: Per a later analysis, HLA-associated TCR beta chains showed more clonal expansion than other, equally common TCR beta chains. Association of some 18,000 TCR beta sequences with HLA alleles was found at 0.05 false discovery rate in a later analysis. Testing in vitro showed a few CMV-associated chains specific for CMV antigens.

In the PCR, 60 Vbeta and 13 Jbeta primers were used. This table comes from immunoSEQ multiplex PCR, and its TCRdb copy is limited to in-frame clones, with some not included. This repertoire shows about 120,000 clones, around two thirds found once; its top ten account for roughly 10%. Looked up from germline, CDR1 is MNHNY and CDR2 is SVGAGI (reference sequence). Trimming cost V 2 bases and J 4 bases; bases outside gene matches: 4. The length of the CDR3 is 15 residues. In its sample, this clone was seen once. Its antigen remains unknown. V gene TRBV6-6 combines with J gene TRBJ2-2, with 7 nucleotides matching TRBD2. Sequenced input: PBMCs. The receptor comes from a woman aged 35 to 49 in good health and CMV-seropositive. CDR3 region: CASSYPTGGTGELFF. The DNA for the CDR3 is TGTGCCAGCAGTTACCCAACGGGGGGCACCGGGGAGCTGTTTTTT.